This T cell receptor (beta chain) originates from a study of shared clonotypes between healthy human individuals. TCRdb keeps only in-frame clones here, not all; method: immunoSEQ multiplex PCR. This table holds a few million clones, approximately 93% found once. CDR1 and CDR2 from the germline V gene are LNHDA and SQIVND (reference sequence). J gave up 4 bases and V 5 bases, and 11 bases lay outside the gene matches. CDR3 length equals 17 residues. This clonotype was obtained from a young man in good health. Some clones in this sample may be carry-over from other donors' samples. Sequenced: naive CD4+ T cells from PBMCs. Sample subset: CD45RA+ positively selected. The chain links TRBV19 to TRBJ1-2, with 12 bases fitting TRBD1. CDR3 sequence: CASSSYPGQGAVYGYTF. The CDR3 region has the DNA TGTGCCAGTAGTTCCTATCCGGGACAGGGGGCCGTCTATGGCTACACCTTC.